This T cell receptor beta chain was sequenced in a study of radiotherapy plus CTLA-4 blockade in lung cancer. About the study: In approximately 17% of patients, objective responses were seen; around 34% had disease control. Study-level results: Clones derived from tumor TCRs expanded in blood after radiotherapy plus ipilimumab.

Method: immunoSEQ multiplex PCR; TCRdb's copy keeps in-frame clones and lacks some. The table includes approximately 83,000 clones, under 80% detected once. Germline CDR1 reads SGHDT; CDR2 reads YYEEEE. Trimming cost V 0 bases and J 2 bases, with 6 bases left between them. The CDR3 is 13 amino acids. As for this clone: Its antigen is unidentified.

The sequence was collected from a human donor with non-small cell lung cancer who had a partial response to radiotherapy plus ipilimumab. Some clones in this sample may be carry-over from other donors' samples. This chain joins TRBV5-6 and TRBJ2-7; D might be TRBD1 (6 bases). The material was peripheral blood, obtained from a patient treated with radiotherapy plus ipilimumab. The CDR3 DNA is TGTGCCAGCAGCTTGGGGGGGCCCTACGAGCAGTACTTC. Translating gives CASSLGGPYEQYF.